One and the same sample provided the 13 T cell receptor beta chains below, sequenced in a study of early T cells in non-severe SARS-CoV-2 infection. MiXCR was run by TCRdb on the 5' RACE reads, yielding one entry per CDR3 protein. There are some 82,000 distinct CDR3 sequences in the sample; 10% to 15% occur only once, and 4% to 4.5% lies in the top ten. This specimen consisted of whole blood, obtained at baseline. All receptors derive from an adult who was a healthcare worker with PCR-confirmed SARS-CoV-2 infection or an uninfected control (not recorded which).

This clonotype was observed at least ten times. J is TRBJ2-2 and V is TRBV7-6; no reliable D call. The ends were cut back, 5 bases at V and 6 bases at J, with 7 bases in the middle. Germline V gene data show CDR1 as SGHVS and CDR2 as FNYEAQ. The CDR3 is made up of 12 amino acids. The CDR3 loop reads CASSPSAGELFF. The CDR3 nucleotides are TGTGCCAGCAGCCCCTCCGCCGGGGAGCTGTTTTTT.

There are many counts of this clonotype. The chain recombines TRBV2 with TRBJ1-4; the match to TRBD1 covers 7 bases. Germline CDR1 and CDR2: SNHLY and FYNNEI. The CDR3 has 13 amino acids. V lost 6 bases and J lost 4; bases outside the gene matches: 2. CDR3 bases: TGTGCCAGCAGGGGACAGCTTAATGAAAAACTGTTTTTT. Residues: CASRGQLNEKLFF.

This clonotype was seen only a few times. The rearrangement links TRBV20-1 to TRBJ1-4, with TRBD1 matching 9 bases. Looked up from germline, CDR1 is DFQATT and CDR2 is SNEGSKA (reference sequence). The V gene end was trimmed by 0 bases and the J gene end by 13 bases; junction bases not matched to a gene: 12. This CDR3 spans 15 amino acids. The CDR3 loop is CSARDWEQGARGLFF. CDR3 in DNA: TGCAGTGCTAGAGATTGGGAACAGGGGGCGCGGGGACTGTTTTTT.

This rearrangement joins TRBV25-1 to TRBJ1-2; D remains unclear. The V gene lost 4 bases and the J gene lost 6 bases, with 12 bases spanning the gap. CDR3 length: 13 residues. Per germline, CDR1 MGHDK and CDR2 SYGVNS. This CDR3 reads CASSAGPSNGYTF. In nucleotides, the CDR3 is TGTGCCAGCAGTGCCGGGCCAAGTAATGGCTACACCTTC.

The CDR3 here is CASSSPSAGGSYNEQFF. The CDR3 DNA sequence: TGTGCCAGCAGTTCCCCTTCAGCGGGGGGCTCCTACAATGAGCAGTTCTTC. The chain links TRBV6-5 to TRBJ2-1; 9 bases are shared with TRBD2. CDR3 size: 17 residues. The trim removed 4 bases at V and 0 bases at J, leaving 7 bases unmatched. Germline lookup yields CDR1 MNHEY and CDR2 SVGAGI.

This clonotype was counted between two and nine times. The chain employs TRBV5-6 and TRBJ2-3; 9 bases map to TRBD1. This CDR3 comprises 12 residues. V shed 5 bases, J shed 10 bases, and the junction held 5 bases outside the gene matches. CDR1 is SGHDT, CDR2 YYEEEE, per germline. This CDR3 reads CASRSGQGAQYF. In DNA form, the CDR3 reads TGTGCCAGCAGATCGGGACAGGGAGCGCAGTATTTT.

The chain carries TRBV6-6 and TRBJ1-4; possible D gene TRBD1, 6 bases. V was clipped by 5 bases and J by 8 bases, with 15 bases between them. This CDR3 comprises 14 residues. The germline gives CDR1 MNHNY, CDR2 SVGAGI (reference sequence). The CDR3 spells CASSPQGLREKLFF. The CDR3 bases are TGTGCCAGCAGTCCCCAGGGGTTACGAGAAAAACTGTTTTTT.

This clonotype was observed a few times. The rearrangement joins TRBV5-1 to TRBJ1-1, with D possibly TRBD1 on 6 matching bases. The CDR3 sequence is 17 residues long. Looked up from germline, CDR1 is SGHRS and CDR2 is YFSETQ. Trimming took 4 bases from V and 0 from J, leaving 19 bases between them. The DNA of the CDR3 is TGCGCCAGCAGCGGAAACAGGGAGGGCGGCATGAACACTGAAGCTTTCTTT. Amino acid sequence: CASSGNREGGMNTEAFF.

This clonotype turned up a few times. The chain combines TRBV6-1 with TRBJ1-2; D uncertain. CDR1 is MNHNS and CDR2 is SASEGT in the germline V gene. V was trimmed by 4 bases and J by 0 bases, leaving 12 bases between them. This CDR3 region has 15 residues. This CDR3 reads CASSVPRLANYGYTF. CDR3 nucleotide sequence: TGTGCCAGCAGTGTCCCCAGGTTAGCTAACTATGGCTACACCTTC.

This clonotype came up a few times. The chain is built from TRBV28 and TRBJ2-1, with TRBD2 identical over 12 bases. V gave up 5 bases and J gave up 11 bases; unmatched junction bases: 7. The germline V gene has CDR1 MDHEN and CDR2 SYDVKM. The CDR3 loop spans 14 amino acids. CDR3 amino acids: CASSPRTSGAKQFF. The DNA for the CDR3 is TGTGCCAGCAGTCCCCGGACTAGCGGGGCTAAGCAGTTCTTC.

V is TRBV10-3 and J is TRBJ1-2; 7 bases are a match to TRBD1. The V segment lost 5 bases and the J segment 2 bases; nucleotides outside the gene matches: 5. This CDR3 contains 14 residues. The germline V gene has CDR1 ENHRY and CDR2 SYGVKD. CDR3 coding DNA: TGTGCCATCAGTAACCCGACAGGGAACTATGGCTACACCTTC. Its protein is CAISNPTGNYGYTF.

The rearrangement uses TRBV5-6 and TRBJ2-7, with D possibly called TRBD1 or TRBD2 (6 bases each). Germline assignment: CDR1 SGHDT and CDR2 YYEEEE. The CDR3 is made up of 15 amino acids. The V end was cut by 2 bases, the J end by 3 bases, with 15 bases between. The CDR3 DNA follows: TGTGCCAGCAGCTTTGCGGGACAAGTGGGCTACGAGCAGTACTTC. Amino acids: CASSFAGQVGYEQYF.

The chain joins TRBV5-6 to TRBJ2-3; D call uncertain. Germline lookup yields CDR1 SGHDT and CDR2 YYEEEE. The CDR3 runs to 13 residues. Trimming removed 2 bases at V and 10 bases at J, with 14 bases between. The CDR3 protein is CASSFGPTPSQYF. The CDR3 coding sequence is TGTGCCAGCAGCTTTGGGCCCACCCCATCGCAGTATTTT.